The 21 T cell receptor beta chains below all came from one sample that was sequenced in a study of blood T cell repertoires in COVID-19. Profiled with immunoSEQ multiplex PCR; TCRdb holds only in-frame clones, not every one. The repertoire has about 50,000 clones, more than 80% of them found once; the top ten carry over 15%. The sample comprised peripheral blood. Source of these receptors: a middle-aged man with acute or convalescent COVID-19.

The rearrangement uses TRBV5-1 and TRBJ2-5; TRBD2 might be the D (6 bases). The V end lost 4 bases, the J end lost 0 bases, and 16 bases lay between the germline ends. There are 16 residues in the CDR3. The germline V gene encodes CDR1 SGHRS and CDR2 YFSETQ. The CDR3 spells CASSGGSGGYQETQYF. CDR3 bases: TGCGCCAGCAGCGGGGGGAGCGGAGGGTACCAAGAGACCCAGTACTTC.

The chain employs TRBV5-1 and TRBJ2-1; tentatively, D is TRBD2 (6 bases). Trimming left V 0 bases short and J 2 bases short, with 12 bases between. CDR3 length equals 16 residues. Germline V gene data show CDR1 as SGHRS and CDR2 as YFSETQ. As DNA, the CDR3 is TGCGCCAGCAGCTTGGACGGGAGTCAAACCTACAATGAGCAGTTCTTC. Amino acid sequence: CASSLDGSQTYNEQFF.

The chain recombines TRBV19 with TRBJ1-5; tentative D call: TRBD1 (6 bases). Germline assignment: CDR1 LNHDA and CDR2 SQIVND (reference sequence). CDR3 length: 14 amino acids. V lost 2 bases and J lost 8, with 13 bases in between. CDR3 bases: TGTGCCAGTAGTATATCCCAGGGGAGAAAGCCCCAGCATTTT. Residues: CASSISQGRKPQHF.

The CDR3 spells CASSYNSRQGATEKLFF. CDR3 in DNA: TGCGCCAGCAGTTATAATTCCCGACAGGGGGCGACAGAAAAACTGTTTTTT. The V call is TRBV5-1, the J call TRBJ1-4; 10 bases align to TRBD1. Germline values: CDR1 SGHRS, CDR2 YFSETQ. CDR3 length: 17 residues. J was trimmed by 8 bases and V by 5 bases; bases with no gene match: 15.

This chain connects TRBV9 to TRBJ2-3; 10 nucleotides agree with TRBD2. This CDR3 is built from 17 residues. Germline assignment: CDR1 SGDLS and CDR2 YYNGEE. J was trimmed by 3 bases and V by 3 bases; bases with no gene match: 10. The CDR3 DNA reads TGTGCCAGCAGCGCAGGGGGTGGGACTAGCGTTACAGATACGCAGTATTTT. Translated: CASSAGGGTSVTDTQYF.

This chain links TRBV7-8 with TRBJ1-6; possibly TRBD1 for D (5 bases). Trimming removed 7 bases at V and 4 bases at J, with 14 bases between. CDR1 is SGHVS and CDR2 is FQNEAQ in the germline V gene. CDR3 size: 15 residues. The CDR3: CASNPDREYNSPLHF. The DNA for the CDR3 is TGTGCCAGCAACCCCGACAGAGAATATAATTCACCCCTCCACTTT. Looking up the rest from reference TRBV7-8 and TRBJ1-6 gives the full variable domain: GAGVSQSPRYKVAKRGQDVALRCDPISGHVSLFWYQQALGQGPEFLTYFQNEAQLDKSGLPSDRFFAERPEGSVSTLKIQRTQQEDSAVYLCASNPDREYNSPLHFGNGTRLTVT.

The rearrangement joins TRBV2 to TRBJ1-2; D might be TRBD1 (6 bases). Germline CDR1 reads SNHLY; CDR2 reads FYNNEI. CDR3 length: 14 amino acids. Trimming pared 2 bases from V and 2 bases from J, leaving 9 bases between. CDR3 loop: CASSESDRNYGYTF. CDR3 DNA sequence: TGTGCCAGCAGTGAATCGGACAGAAACTATGGCTACACCTTC.

V gene TRBV5-1 combines with J gene TRBJ1-2; TRBD1 might be the D (5 bases). Germline CDR1 and CDR2: SGHRS and YFSETQ. The CDR3 has 14 amino acids. V shed 1 base and J shed 4 bases, with 11 bases lying between them. The CDR3 nucleotides read TGCGCCAGCAGCTTGATAGGGGCGACCTATGGCTACACCTTC. Translation gives CASSLIGATYGYTF.

The V gene is TRBV19, the J gene TRBJ2-7, with D maybe TRBD1 (6 bases). The length of the CDR3 is 15 residues. The germline V and J ends were trimmed by 9 bases and 3 bases, with 21 bases remaining between them. From germline, CDR1 is LNHDA and CDR2 SQIVND (reference sequence). The CDR3 is CASSPGQSPLYEQYV. CDR3 nucleotide sequence: TGTGCCAGCAGCCCCGGACAGAGCCCCCTCTACGAGCAGTACGTC.

The chain has TRBV2 and TRBJ2-3; perhaps TRBD2 as D (7 bases). In germline, CDR1 is SNHLY, CDR2 FYNNEI. The CDR3 covers 14 residues. The ends were cut back, 4 bases at V and 8 bases at J, with 16 bases in the middle. CDR3 protein: CASSVSGGAATQYF. The CDR3 nucleotides are TGTGCCAGCAGTGTTAGTGGGGGGGCCGCTACGCAGTATTTT.

CDR3 in DNA: TGTGCCAGCAGCCTCAGACAATCTGAGTACTTC. Translating it yields CASSLRQSEYF. This sequence joins TRBV5-6 and TRBJ2-5; D remains ambiguous. CDR1 SGHDT and CDR2 YYEEEE come from the germline V gene. The CDR3 spans 11 residues. Trimming removed 4 bases from V and 12 bases from J, with 13 bases in between.

This chain connects TRBV11-2 to TRBJ1-6; D gene uncertain. The CDR3 sequence is 15 residues long. The germline V gene encodes CDR1 SGHAT and CDR2 FQNNGV. With 0 bases removed from V and 8 bases from J, the gap between germline ends came to 11 bases. The CDR3 sequence: CASSLESGPHSPLHF. The CDR3 DNA is TGTGCCAGCAGCTTAGAATCAGGTCCCCATTCACCCCTCCACTTT.

A remark on this clone: Other nucleotide sequences from this sample produce the same CDR3. V and J are TRBV30 and TRBJ1-5; tentative D call: TRBD1 (5 bases). Germline loops: CDR1 GTSNPN, CDR2 SVGIG (reference sequence). CDR3 length: 13 amino acids. V was trimmed by 0 bases and J by 6 bases, leaving 9 bases between them. CDR3 protein: CAWSVRGSQPQHF. In DNA, the CDR3 is TGTGCCTGGAGTGTTAGGGGATCTCAGCCCCAGCATTTT.

CDR3 protein: CATSGGTGGTDTQYF. CDR3 DNA sequence: TGTGCCACCAGTGGGGGAACAGGGGGCACAGATACGCAGTATTTT. The rearrangement joins TRBV24-1 to TRBJ2-3; 7 bases fit TRBD1. Per the germline V gene, CDR1 is KGHDR and CDR2 is SFDVKD. CDR3 length: 15 amino acids. V shed 5 bases and J 1 base; nucleotides not matched to a gene: 5.

The chain joins TRBV12-2 to TRBJ2-7; the D call in the table, TRBD2, was not verified against the DNA. TRBV12-2 is termed a pseudogene. The CDR3 has 16 amino acids. The CDR3: CASRLEQRGDSYEQYV. DNA for the CDR3: TGTGCAAGTCGCTTAGAGCAGCGGGGGGACTCCTACGAGCAGTACGTC.

The chain combines TRBV6-1 with TRBJ1-2; D gene ambiguous. V was pared by 0 bases and J by 8 bases, with 10 bases between. CDR1 MNHNS and CDR2 SASEGT come from the germline V gene. This CDR3 spans 13 amino acids. The CDR3 spells CASSEAWGGGYTF. Written as DNA, the CDR3 is TGTGCCAGCAGTGAAGCGTGGGGAGGCGGCTACACCTTC.

The chain employs TRBV2 and TRBJ2-5; D might be TRBD1 (5 bases). The CDR3 has 15 amino acids. From germline, CDR1 is SNHLY and CDR2 FYNNEI. The V and J ends lost 3 bases and 4 bases respectively, with 15 bases between them. CDR3 loop: CASSDRGMAPETQYF. DNA for the CDR3: TGTGCCAGCAGTGATAGGGGTATGGCCCCAGAGACCCAGTACTTC.

The chain combines TRBV7-2 with TRBJ2-5; tentatively, D is TRBD1 (6 bases). This CDR3 is built from 16 residues. Germline V CDR1 and CDR2: SGHTA, FQGNSA. The V end lost 0 bases, the J end lost 4 bases, and 15 bases lay between the germline ends. The CDR3 DNA sequence: TGTGCCAGCAGCTTAGCGTCGGCCTGGGGGCGAGAGACCCAGTACTTC. Its translation: CASSLASAWGRETQYF. Full variable domain (outside the CDR3, taken from reference TRBV7-2 and TRBJ2-5): GAGVSQSPSNKVTEKGKDVELRCDPISGHTALYWYRQSLGQGLEFLIYFQGNSAPDKSGLPSDRFSAERTGGSVSTLTIQRTQQEDSAVYLCASSLASAWGRETQYFGPGTRLLVL.

The chain recombines TRBV6-2 or TRBV6-3 with TRBJ2-7, with D possibly TRBD1 on 5 matching bases. Looked up from germline, CDR1 is MNHEY and CDR2 is SVGEGT. V was trimmed by 2 bases and J by 4 bases, leaving 18 bases between them. CDR3 length: 16 amino acids. The CDR3 DNA follows: TGTGCCAGCAGTTACCCCTCACACAGGAACTCGTACGAGCAGTACTTC. Protein product: CASSYPSHRNSYEQYF.

By frequency in the sample, this clone is medium-sized. The rearrangement joins TRBV9 to TRBJ2-7; 10 bases align to TRBD2. CDR1 and CDR2 (germline): SGDLS, YYNGEE. This CDR3 has 15 residues. Germline trimming cut 0 bases from V and 4 bases from J; bases unmatched to any gene: 4. The CDR3 nucleotides read TGTGCCAGCAGCGTAGGACAAGCGGGAGGGTACGAGCAGTACTTC. Its protein is CASSVGQAGGYEQYF.

V gene TRBV29-1 combines with J gene TRBJ2-1, with 9 bases aligning to TRBD1. The CDR3 has 15 residues. Losses at the gene ends were 5 bases for V and 4 bases for J; bases not matched to a gene: 9. Germline lookup yields CDR1 SQVTM and CDR2 ANQGSEA. CDR3 residues: CSVRPGTGIYNEQFF. In nucleotides, the CDR3 is TGCAGCGTTCGCCCCGGGACAGGGATTTACAATGAGCAGTTCTTC.